This TCR beta chain was recovered during a study of identical twins listed by TCRdb under 2016. Describing the broader study: To test whether fetal clonotypes persist, this study deep-sequenced TCR alpha and beta repertoires from monozygotic twins, from unrelated adults of various ages, and from cord blood. To rule out contamination, the twin experiments were replicated at different times with different library preparation protocols.

Receptor amplification or capture employed 5' RACE. Sequencing took place on an Illumina HiSeq 2000. A universal primer binding site was added through template switching, and the final cDNA carried a unique molecular identifier so that TCR cDNA molecules could be counted accurately. Specific primers in the conserved constant-segment region were used to synthesize first-strand cDNA for the TCR alpha and beta chains. To control for contamination, every cDNA library carried two barcodes: a SMART-Mk sample barcode plus Illumina barcodes. TruSeq adapter sequences and Illumina sample barcodes were added in two successive PCR steps. Sequencing of the TCR alpha and beta cDNA libraries was done on the Illumina HiSeq platform using custom primers. On the study's bioinformatics: Unique molecular identifiers were extracted from raw reads with MiGEC, and CDR3 positions were determined with MiXCR. Recombination models were inferred per individual with the repgenHMM and IGoR tools using an EM algorithm. Shared clonotypes were analyzed with the tcR package in R, and sharing was normalized by the product of cloneset sizes. Out-of-frame nonproductive sequences were analyzed to study raw recombination free of thymic and clonal selection effects. TCRdb trimmed public reads at Q25 via fastp, called clones via MiXCR and kept in-frame beta chains. CDR3 protein sequences are deduplicated, and each keeps its most common genes and DNA. What appears here as the V and J calls and clone size reflects TCRdb's work, not the paper's. This sample holds about 460,000 distinct CDR3 sequences; around 14% were observed only once. The top ten clones comprise around 0.48% of the sample.

Measured from the cysteine to the phenylalanine, the CDR3 is 12 residues long. CDR3 DNA only is kept here, 36 bases in frame from base 1. The germline V gene supplies CDR1 MDHEN and CDR2 SYDVKM. V and J are truncated by 8 bases and 5 bases respectively, leaving an intervening sequence of 13 bases. Every donor was a healthy Caucasian. The twin cohort consisted of three pairs of female monozygotic twins, all aged roughly 18 to 29 years. Positive isolation kits from Invitrogen were used to isolate CD4+ and CD8+ T cell populations. Points the paper makes about the study in general: Recombination models systematically underestimated out-of-frame TCR alpha sharing in monozygotic twins but agreed with sharing between unrelated individuals. Because the same donors could not be followed over many years, the conclusions relied on cross-sectional statistical analysis. Fewer insertions were carried by abundant cord blood beta clonotypes, a similar but weaker trend appeared in young adult naive repertoires, and no such trend appeared in memory repertoires. Zero-insertion analyses could be partly confounded by invariant T cells such as MAIT and iNKT, though diverse VJ usage argued against such confounding for most clonotypes. Compared with coincidental sharing between unrelated individuals, out-of-frame TCR alpha sequences shared between twins had an excess of sequences with low generation probability. In beta out-of-frame sequences, excess twin sharing was weaker, because having fewer shared sequences lowered the signal-to-noise ratio.

Note on this clonotype: Its antigen has not been determined. Base qualities were left out, and no much larger clone turns up one base away.

These data were also reused for a study on yellow fever vaccine responses in identical twins. The second source states: The authors reported that the T cell response to vaccination in identical twins appeared partly convergent and partly personalized. Focusing on identical twins, the study followed the T cell clones that responded to the vaccine, and did so with precision.

This clonotype originated in a woman between 18 and 29 years old in good health. The chain was built from TRBV28 and TRBJ2-7; possibly the D gene is TRBD1, per 5 matching bases. The sample comprised CD4+ T cells sorted from blood. The DNA sequence is TGTGCCAGCTTCGACAGATCGGACGAGCAGTACTTC. It translates to CASFDRSDEQYF.